This TCR beta chain was captured in a study of CD8+ T cells in alopecia areata listed by TCRdb under 2018. For the study in its entirety: The treated patients took part in an open-label pilot trial in which moderate-to-severe alopecia areata was treated with oral tofacitinib at 5 to 10 mg twice daily. Tofacitinib was administered for 6 to 18 months, and 6 months of follow-up off drug were then conducted to assess delayed response and recurrence. In both human patients and the C3H/HeJ mouse model, the study applied high-throughput TCRbeta sequencing to look at T cell clonal expansion in alopecia areata. In humans, TCRbeta sequencing was performed on scalp tissue and on sorted CD4+ and CD8+ peripheral blood T cells from healthy controls and from patients with patchy or totalis/universalis alopecia areata. Tofacitinib-treated patients had biopsies at baseline and at 4 and 24 weeks of treatment, with a later scalp biopsy in several patients. Scalp clonality was compared across normal scalp (n=4), patchy alopecia areata scalp (n=8), and alopecia totalis/universalis scalp (n=8). RNA was extracted with the PAXgene miRNA kit for fixed scalp, the miRNeasy kit for PBMCs, and the RNeasy kit for mouse skin. immunoSEQ multiplex PCR using 35 Vbeta forward primers and 13 Jbeta reverse primers was used to amplify TCRbeta CDR3 regions.

For CDR1 and CDR2, the germline V gene lists SQVTM and ANQGSEA. The CDR3 holds 11 amino acids from the cysteine to the phenylalanine. Of the read, only the CDR3 DNA is kept; its 33 bases are in frame from base 1. The junction shows trimming of 8 bases on V and 4 bases on J, plus 11 bases between the germline ends. As regards this clone: Its cognate antigen has yet to be identified. Base-call qualities are not available, and no considerably larger clone is one nucleotide away.

The sample's time point label, in plain terms: baseline before oral tofacitinib. From alopecia areata patients, peripheral blood was collected along with lesional scalp punch biopsies. PBMCs were isolated by density centrifugation and stained for CD3, CD4 and CD8, and CD4+ and CD8+ T cells were sorted on a FACSAria. Results and caveats for the whole study, not just this receptor: Resident alphabeta T cells in normal human skin are also sequenced, complicating scalp TCR repertoire analysis, unlike mouse skin dominated by gammadelta T cells. Shared TCR sequences between patients were less evident than in mice, which may be partly attributable to HLA diversity in the patient population. Lesional scalp, especially in alopecia totalis/universalis, showed higher clonality and more expanded CD8+ clones than normal scalp, suggesting antigenic drive.

Libraries were built with the immunoSEQ multiplex PCR assay. To provide template for TCR sequencing, every sample had RNA extracted and reverse transcribed into cDNA. SuperScript III was used for first-strand cDNA synthesis, primed with a 2:1 mix of oligo-dT and random hexamers. A synthetic immune receptor repertoire was used to assess amplification bias, and residual bias was removed computationally. As for the original processing: Raw reads were preprocessed to remove errors, and CDR3 was defined by IMGT conventions from the conserved cysteine to phenylalanine. Clonality was calculated as 1 minus Shannon entropy normalized by log2 of the number of productive unique TCRs. Whether each scalp clone was CD4 or CD8 was inferred by checking scalp TCRbeta sequences against the CD4 and CD8 repertoires from sorted blood. Drawn from immuneACCESS, this table holds only the in-frame rearrangements with V and J called that TCRdb kept. Clones are partly lost; checked studies trace under half to an unresolved V gene and leave the rest unexplained. For V, J and clone size, that table is used; D and trimming come from the DNA. The sample data list 150,000 to 190,000 clones, and 45% to 60% of these were observed just once. In total, the top ten clones hold approximately 19% of the sample.

Sample: CD8+ T cells sorted from blood, taken at week 0. This sequence was found in a human donor with alopecia areata. Recombination linked TRBV29-1 to TRBJ1-1; no D gene can be assigned with confidence. The DNA is as follows: TGCAGCTCCCAGACCTTCACTGAAGCTTTCTTT. It is translated as CSSQTFTEAFF.